This T cell receptor (beta chain) was recorded in a study of blood T cell repertoires in COVID-19. In the authors' workflow: Scientists estimated how many nucleated cells there were by amplifying reference gene primers. Only in-frame clones appear in the TCRdb table, and some are missing; sequencing was by immunoSEQ multiplex PCR. That table is the source of V, J and clone size, and D and trimming were worked out from the DNA. The profile shows some 120,000 clones, just under 80% of them singletons. Germline V gene data show CDR1 as MNHEY and CDR2 as SVGEGT. The CDR3 has 16 amino acids. J was trimmed by 0 bases and V by 0 bases; bases with no gene match: 2.

The sequencing input was peripheral blood. The chain is built from TRBV6-2 or TRBV6-3 and TRBJ2-4; 7 nucleotides line up with TRBD1. The sequence was collected from a human donor in a cohort sampled during active COVID-19. The CDR3 is CASSYSQGLAKNIQYF. The CDR3 DNA is TGTGCCAGCAGTTACTCACAGGGGCTAGCCAAAAACATTCAGTACTTC.